These 3 T cell receptor beta chains were all obtained from the same sample, sequenced in a study of Graves' ophthalmopathy and Graves' hyperthyroidism. Amplification targeted the TCR beta CDR3 regions, with RNA transcripts as the source material. In the first round, RT-PCR was carried out with HTBI primers, and a multiplex PCR formed the second round. TCRdb processed the multiplex PCR reads anew with MiXCR; each CDR3 protein has one entry. Of approximately 640,000 distinct CDR3 sequences listed, under 50% were seen once; the top ten hold 3% to 3.5%. The sequenced material came from peripheral blood. Receptor source: an adult man with Graves' ophthalmopathy.

This clonotype was found many times. J is TRBJ1-1 and V is TRBV6-6; 10 positions match TRBD1. The CDR3 has 15 residues. Germline CDR1 reads MNHNY; CDR2 reads SVGAGI (reference sequence). Germline trimming cut 5 bases from V and 4 bases from J; bases unmatched to any gene: 7. The CDR3 DNA is TGTGCCAGCAGTCCGGGACAGGGGCTGAGCACTGAAGCTTTCTTT. It codes for CASSPGQGLSTEAFF.

The J gene is TRBJ2-6, the V gene TRBV29-1, with unresolved D. In germline, CDR1 is SQVTM, CDR2 ANQGSEA. V was trimmed by 8 bases and J by 0 bases, leaving 8 bases between them. The CDR3 totals 13 residues. The CDR3 nucleotides are TGCAGCTTGGACCTCTCTGGGGCCAACGTCCTGACTTTC. Translated, it gives CSLDLSGANVLTF.

For this clonotype: This may stem from a read error, because a much larger clone lies one nucleotide away. The J gene is TRBJ2-7, the V gene TRBV4-1; 9 nucleotides agree with TRBD1. V shed 4 bases and J 7 bases; nucleotides not matched to a gene: 11. The CDR3 has 15 amino acids. CDR1 and CDR2 (germline): MGHRA, YSYEKL. As DNA, the CDR3 is TGCGCCAGCAGCCCACCGGGACAGGGCCGGGCGGAGCAGTACTTC. Translating it yields CASSPPGQGRAEQYF.